This T cell receptor beta chain was captured in a study of blood T cell repertoires in COVID-19. The germline CDR1 and CDR2 sequences are SNHLY and FYNNEI. V shed 7 bases and J shed 4 bases, with 9 bases lying between them. The CDR3 totals 12 residues. Here immunoSEQ multiplex PCR was the method, and the copy in TCRdb shows in-frame clones only, minus some. The table has around 130,000 clones, 65% to 85% seen once; the top ten hold around 7.8%. This sequence joins TRBV2 and TRBJ2-3, with no clear D. The receptor was derived from a human donor in a cohort sampled during active COVID-19. Material: peripheral blood. The CDR3 DNA reads as TGTGCCAGCATGGGTAGCCCAGATACGCAGTATTTT. Encoded protein: CASMGSPDTQYF.